Following are 18 T cell receptor beta chains from one sample sequenced in a study of blood T cell repertoires in COVID-19. The table came from immunoSEQ multiplex PCR; TCRdb's copy has only in-frame clones and leaves some out. The table includes about 150,000 clones, around 91% detected once. The specimen was peripheral blood. The receptors stem from a woman between 40 and 55 years old with acute or convalescent COVID-19.

This sequence joins TRBV24-1 and TRBJ1-5; TRBD1 matches at 12 bases. With V trimmed by 10 bases and J by 4 bases, 19 bases remained unmatched. In germline, CDR1 is KGHDR, CDR2 SFDVKD. The CDR3 spans 19 residues. CDR3 protein: CATFKGTGGGFVRNQPQHF. The DNA of the CDR3 is TGTGCCACGTTCAAGGGGACAGGGGGCGGTTTTGTTCGAAATCAGCCCCAGCATTTT.

The chain uses TRBV19 and TRBJ2-1, with TRBD1 matching over 9 bases. The CDR3 spans 15 residues. Germline V gene data show CDR1 as LNHDA and CDR2 as SQIVND (reference sequence). Trimming removed 5 bases from V and 3 bases from J; junction bases left unmatched: 5. CDR3 sequence: CASSPGQGLYNEQFF. Written as DNA, the CDR3 is TGTGCCAGTAGTCCGGGACAGGGCCTCTACAATGAGCAGTTCTTC.

The chain links TRBV2 to TRBJ2-7; 10 positions match TRBD2. J gave up 0 bases and V 10 bases, and 6 bases lay outside the gene matches. The V gene's germline CDR1 is SNHLY and CDR2 FYNNEI. The CDR3 is made up of 14 amino acids. The CDR3 protein is CATVLAGDSYEQYF. The CDR3 DNA follows: TGTGCCACGGTCCTAGCGGGAGACTCCTACGAGCAGTACTTC.

This clone was recorded only once. V usage is TRBV2 and J usage is TRBJ2-1; D unresolved. The CDR3 spans 13 residues. Trimming took off 2 bases at V and 8 bases at J, with 10 bases between the two ends. Germline-derived CDR1 and CDR2 are SNHLY and FYNNEI. The CDR3 spells CASSEPGSDEQFF. CDR3 nucleotide sequence: TGTGCCAGCAGTGAACCCGGGTCGGATGAGCAGTTCTTC.

This clone was seen only once. The V gene is TRBV28, the J gene TRBJ2-7; 8 bases map to TRBD1. Germline CDR1 and CDR2: MDHEN and SYDVKM. The V and J ends lost 2 bases and 5 bases, in that order; junction bases with no gene match: 8. CDR3 length: 15 amino acids. CDR3 DNA: TGTGCCAGCAGTTTAGCGGACAGGGATCACCACGAGCAGTACTTC. It encodes CASSLADRDHHEQYF.

The chain recombines TRBV5-4 with TRBJ2-7; unclear D gene. CDR1 is SGHNT and CDR2 is YYREEE in the germline V gene (reference sequence). The CDR3 sequence is 13 residues long. Trimming took off 4 bases at V and 3 bases at J, with 11 bases between the two ends. CDR3 in amino acids: CASSRSVDYEQYF. The CDR3 coding sequence is TGTGCCAGCAGCCGCAGCGTGGACTACGAGCAGTACTTC.

This chain joins TRBV10-3 and TRBJ2-2; 10 bases fit TRBD1. V lost 6 bases to trimming and J lost 7 bases; unmatched junction nucleotides: 8. CDR3 length: 15 amino acids. Per germline, CDR1 ENHRY and CDR2 SYGVKD. DNA of the CDR3: TGTGCCATCAGGCCGGGACAGGGGTCCGGCGGGGAGCTGTTTTTT. Encoded protein: CAIRPGQGSGGELFF.

V usage is TRBV24-1 and J usage is TRBJ2-5; D is unclear. The CDR3 is 16 amino acids. CDR1 is KGHDR, CDR2 SFDVKD, per germline. V lost 5 bases and J lost 2, with 17 bases in between. Here the CDR3 reads CATSVGRAGSQETQYF. CDR3 bases: TGTGCCACCAGTGTCGGTCGCGCCGGTAGTCAAGAGACCCAGTACTTC.

The rearrangement uses TRBV19 and TRBJ2-7; no clear D. The CDR3 runs to 14 residues. Trimming took off 1 base at V and 1 base at J, with 8 bases between the two ends. Germline CDR1 and CDR2: LNHDA and SQIVND (reference sequence). The CDR3 coding sequence is TGTGCCAGTAGTATAGTAACGGGTTCCTACGAGCAGTACTTC. Protein product: CASSIVTGSYEQYF.

This chain connects TRBV19 to TRBJ2-1; D is ambiguous. V was clipped by 0 bases and J by 7 bases, with 10 bases between them. The germline V gene encodes CDR1 LNHDA and CDR2 SQIVND (reference sequence). CDR3 length: 14 amino acids. CDR3 sequence (DNA): TGTGCCAGTAGTATAGATCTAAAGTTAAATGAGCAGTTCTTC. Translating it yields CASSIDLKLNEQFF.

Only one count was recorded for this clone. This CDR3 is CASSDGRGNTQYF. The CDR3 coding sequence is TGCGCCAGCAGTGATGGTAGGGGGAATACGCAGTATTTT. The chain couples TRBV10-1 to TRBJ2-3, with D tentatively TRBD1 (6 bases). CDR1 and CDR2 from the germline V gene are WNHNN and SYGVQD (reference sequence). V was pared by 3 bases and J by 7 bases, with 11 bases between. This CDR3 is 13 amino acids long.

The rearrangement links TRBV11-3 to TRBJ2-3, with D hard to call. The CDR3 length is 15 residues. V lost 1 base, J lost 2 bases, and 10 bases lay in between. In germline, CDR1 is SGHNT, CDR2 YENEEA. This chain's CDR3 is CASSLGLLDTDTQYF. CDR3 coding DNA: TGTGCCAGCAGCTTAGGACTGCTCGACACAGATACGCAGTATTTT.

J is TRBJ1-2 and V is TRBV10-3; 7 nucleotides line up with TRBD1. The CDR3 loop spans 15 amino acids. Losses at the gene ends were 8 bases for V and 10 bases for J; bases not matched to a gene: 19. The germline gives CDR1 ENHRY, CDR2 SYGVKD. CDR3 in amino acids: CAISTQGQDLPVYTF. The CDR3 DNA reads as TGTGCCATCTCCACACAAGGACAGGACCTACCTGTCTACACCTTC.

This clone was counted only a few times. This chain uses TRBV5-1 with TRBJ2-5; 11 bases map to TRBD1. Germline V gene sequence: CDR1 SGHRS, CDR2 YFSETQ. The CDR3 has 13 amino acids. V lost 7 bases, J lost 5 bases, and 4 bases stayed unmatched. Written as DNA, the CDR3 is TGCGCCAGCGGACAGGGGGCGCGGGAGACCCAGTACTTC. Residues: CASGQGARETQYF.

This chain's CDR3 is CASSVAGVGNTIYF. CDR3 in DNA: TGTGCCAGCAGCGTAGCAGGGGTTGGAAACACCATATATTTT. The rearrangement links TRBV9 to TRBJ1-3; possibly TRBD1 for D (6 bases). The CDR3 spans 14 residues. The ends were cut back, 0 bases at V and 3 bases at J, with 7 bases in the middle. Germline V gene lookup returns CDR1 SGDLS and CDR2 YYNGEE.

The chain joins TRBV29-1 to TRBJ1-1; D not certain. Trimming took off 4 bases at V and 0 bases at J, with 9 bases between the two ends. CDR1 and CDR2 (germline): SQVTM, ANQGSEA. This CDR3 contains 13 residues. The CDR3 reads CSVAPALNTEAFF. The CDR3 coding sequence is TGCAGCGTTGCTCCTGCGTTGAACACTGAAGCTTTCTTT.

The V call is TRBV11-2, the J call TRBJ2-7; 7 bases fit TRBD1. V dropped 3 bases and J dropped 2; count of bases not matched to a gene: 4. This CDR3 comprises 14 residues. CDR1 is SGHAT and CDR2 is FQNNGV in the germline V gene. DNA of the CDR3: TGTGCCAGCAGCTTGGACAGGTTTGCCTACGAGCAGTACTTC. This gives the protein CASSLDRFAYEQYF.

This sequence joins TRBV2 and TRBJ2-1, with D perhaps TRBD2 (6 bases). Trimming removed 1 base at V and 6 bases at J, with 13 bases between. The CDR3 loop spans 15 amino acids. Germline V gives CDR1 SNHLY, CDR2 FYNNEI. CDR3 coding DNA: TGTGCCAGCAGTGAAGGGAGGGCCGCTAGCAATGAGCAGTTCTTC. Translating gives CASSEGRAASNEQFF.